Reported below is one T cell receptor beta chain. Its antigen is not identified. The sample belongs to a study of tumor-infiltrating lymphocytes in primary liver carcinoma. Study context: Samples produced roughly 3.65 to 7.5 million productive TCRbeta reads, comparable across tissue types. Study findings and constraints: Blood fell significantly below tumors in its top-250-clone fraction (p = 0.039).

Co-extracted RNA and DNA came from approximately 20-30 mg of unsorted bulk tissue. Surgical resection was the treatment these patients received for primary liver carcinoma. CDR1 and CDR2 (germline): SEHNR, FQNEAQ (reference sequence). This CDR3 comprises 12 residues. V lost 2 bases and J 9 bases, leaving 11 bases between the germline ends. The template, about 510 ng total RNA, yielded TCR beta cDNA made with a constant-region primer. Three rounds of nested multiplex PCR with slightly modified ARM-PCR produced TCR beta libraries. TRBV1-TRBV30 forward primers paired with a C-beta reverse primer were used in the first two PCR rounds, which ran roughly 9 cycles each. TCRdb redid the calling of the multiplex PCR reads with MiXCR, one entry per CDR3 protein. The sample has around 54,000 distinct CDR3 sequences; over 65% are singletons.

Sequences were obtained from liver tumor tissue from sampling region 2. This sample's subset: tumor region T2, inferior pole. This receptor was identified in a man aged 40-49 years with primary liver carcinoma and hepatitis B virus infection. V usage is TRBV7-9 and J usage is TRBJ2-7; possible D gene TRBD1, 6 bases. Written as DNA, the CDR3 is TGTGCCAGCAGCTTATTACAGGGTGTGCAGTACTTC. Its translation is CASSLLQGVQYF.